Following are 16 T cell receptor beta chains from one sample sequenced in a study of cytomegalovirus exposure and HLA in healthy donors (dated by TCRdb to between 2016 and 2019). The library was produced with the immunoSEQ multiplex PCR assay. For the multiplex PCR, a mixture combining 60 forward primers for TCR Vbeta segments and 13 reverse primers for TCR Jbeta segments was used. TCRdb provides this immuneACCESS table in a form limited to in-frame rearrangements. Some clones are lacking; in checked studies, under half of them reflect an unresolved V gene, and why the rest are absent is not known. Across this sample there are roughly 120,000 clones, with roughly 79% seen only once. 1.6% of the sample is in the top ten clones. Sequencing was carried out using PBMCs. These receptors all come from a woman younger than 30 in good health and CMV-seronegative.

This clone was seen only a few times. The chain uses TRBV5-1 and TRBJ2-7; TRBD2 matches at 7 bases. The CDR3 has 14 amino acids. The trim removed 0 bases at V and 6 bases at J, leaving 6 bases unmatched. Germline V gene data show CDR1 as SGHRS and CDR2 as YFSETQ. The CDR3 sequence: CASSLEWTRGEQYF. CDR3 DNA: TGCGCCAGCAGCTTGGAGTGGACTAGGGGCGAGCAGTACTTC.

V is TRBV6-1 and J is TRBJ1-1, with D perhaps matching TRBD1 (6 bases). Trimming pared 4 bases from V and 4 bases from J, leaving 16 bases between. Germline V gene data show CDR1 as MNHNS and CDR2 as SASEGT. The CDR3 contains 15 residues. Here the CDR3 reads CASSVSGGRGTEAFF. The CDR3 nucleotides are TGTGCCAGCAGTGTTTCGGGGGGCCGCGGCACTGAAGCTTTCTTT.

This chain connects TRBV28 to TRBJ1-2, with 7 bases fitting TRBD1. V lost 6 bases to trimming and J lost 4 bases; unmatched junction nucleotides: 5. The CDR3 runs 13 residues. Germline loops: CDR1 MDHEN, CDR2 SYDVKM. CDR3 sequence reads: CASSPGQLYGYTF. The CDR3 DNA reads TGTGCCAGCAGCCCGGGACAGCTCTATGGCTACACCTTC.

This clone was counted a single time. The gene calls are TRBV5-4 and TRBJ1-2; TRBD1 matches at 9 bases. The V segment lost 0 bases and the J segment 6 bases; nucleotides outside the gene matches: 9. Looked up from germline, CDR1 is SGHNT and CDR2 is YYREEE (reference sequence). CDR3 length equals 16 residues. The CDR3 reads CASSLDGTGSFDGYTF. DNA for the CDR3: TGTGCCAGCAGCTTGGACGGGACAGGGAGTTTTGATGGCTACACCTTC.

This chain connects TRBV5-1 to TRBJ2-7; D not certain. With 2 bases removed from V and 2 bases from J, the gap between germline ends came to 11 bases. In germline, CDR1 is SGHRS, CDR2 YFSETQ. The CDR3 spans 14 residues. This chain's CDR3 is CASSFGAVPYEQYF. The DNA of the CDR3 is TGCGCCAGCAGCTTTGGTGCGGTACCCTACGAGCAGTACTTC.

This chain connects TRBV5-4 to TRBJ2-5; 7 bases match TRBD2. The CDR3 is made up of 14 amino acids. After removal of 3 bases from V and 5 bases from J, the junction contained 7 bases not matched to a gene. Germline-derived CDR1 and CDR2 are SGHNT and YYREEE (reference sequence). This CDR3 reads CASSWGGFGETQYF. For the CDR3, the DNA is TGTGCCAGCAGCTGGGGGGGGTTTGGGGAGACCCAGTACTTC.

The chain employs TRBV25-1 and TRBJ1-6; 7 bases are shared with TRBD1. V shed 3 bases and J 7 bases; nucleotides not matched to a gene: 6. CDR1 and CDR2 (germline): MGHDK, SYGVNS. The length of the CDR3 is 15 residues. CDR3 amino acids: CASSDVGGPNSPLHF. CDR3 DNA: TGTGCCAGCAGTGACGTAGGGGGCCCGAATTCACCCCTCCACTTT.

This clone has only one observation. The chain employs TRBV6-1 and TRBJ1-1, with 7 bases identical to TRBD1. Per germline, CDR1 MNHNS and CDR2 SASEGT. This CDR3 comprises 14 residues. V shed 6 bases and J 2 bases; nucleotides not matched to a gene: 6. CDR3 nucleotides: TGTGCCAGCAGGACAGGGTGGGGAAACACTGAAGCTTTCTTT. As protein: CASRTGWGNTEAFF.

The J gene is TRBJ1-2, the V gene TRBV28, with D unresolved. Germline V gene data show CDR1 as MDHEN and CDR2 as SYDVKM. Trimming removed 3 bases from V and 8 bases from J, with 13 bases in between. The CDR3 runs to 13 residues. The CDR3 bases are TGTGCCAGCAGTTTTCCCGGGCGGGAGGGCTACACCTTC. This codes for CASSFPGREGYTF.

V and J are TRBV5-4 and TRBJ2-1; 8 nucleotides line up with TRBD1. CDR1 SGHNT and CDR2 YYREEE come from the germline V gene (reference sequence). This CDR3 has 16 residues. J gave up 8 bases and V 0 bases, and 10 bases lay outside the gene matches. This chain's CDR3 is CASSLASGGSMDEQFF. The CDR3 DNA follows: TGTGCCAGCAGCTTGGCCTCAGGGGGCTCGATGGATGAGCAGTTCTTC.

J is TRBJ2-5 and V is TRBV29-1; TRBD1 matches at 12 bases. CDR1 and CDR2 from the germline V gene are SQVTM and ANQGSEA. V shed 4 bases and J 6 bases; nucleotides not matched to a gene: 3. The CDR3 is 13 amino acids. The CDR3 DNA reads as TGCAGCGTTGTGGGACAGGGGGCAAAGACCCAGTACTTC. Translating gives CSVVGQGAKTQYF.

This chain's CDR3 is CASGGDRGYNSPLHF. CDR3 coding DNA: TGTGCCAGCGGGGGGGACAGGGGCTATAATTCACCCCTCCACTTT. The chain combines TRBV6-1 with TRBJ1-6; TRBD1 aligns across 10 bases. Germline V gene lookup returns CDR1 MNHNS and CDR2 SASEGT. The CDR3 is 15 amino acids. The junction had 4 bases not matched to a gene; V was cut back by 8 bases and J by 3 bases.

The V and J genes are TRBV30 and TRBJ1-3; 10 nucleotides line up with TRBD1. This CDR3 spans 13 amino acids. Germline assignment: CDR1 GTSNPN and CDR2 SVGIG (reference sequence). CDR3: CASDRGRGNTIYF. CDR3 in DNA: TGTGCTTCAGACAGGGGGCGAGGGAACACCATATATTTT.

This CDR3 is CASSEGVFGYTF. CDR3 DNA: TGTGCCAGCAGCGAGGGGGTGTTTGGCTACACCTTC. The chain couples TRBV9 to TRBJ1-2, with a weak D call TRBD1 (6 bases). CDR3 length: 12 residues. Germline V lookup: CDR1 SGDLS, CDR2 YYNGEE. Trimming cost V 3 bases and J 7 bases, with 10 bases left between them.

The CDR3 nucleotides are TGTGCCAGCAGTTTTGGGGGGGATGGCTACACCTTC. Translated: CASSFGGDGYTF. The V gene is TRBV6-5, the J gene TRBJ1-2, with a possible D match to TRBD1 (5 bases). The V gene's germline CDR1 is MNHEY and CDR2 SVGAGI. This CDR3 is 12 amino acids long. V lost 4 bases to trimming and J lost 6 bases, with 9 bases between them.

J is TRBJ1-1 and V is TRBV5-1; no reliable D call. The CDR3 loop spans 12 amino acids. Trimming stripped 3 bases from V and 3 bases from J, with 6 bases between. Germline V gene sequence: CDR1 SGHRS, CDR2 YFSETQ. The CDR3 protein is CASSSGYTEAFF. CDR3 nucleotide sequence: TGCGCCAGCAGCTCCGGGTACACTGAAGCTTTCTTT.